These 17 T cell receptor beta chains share one sample of origin, sequenced in a study of T cells in Graves' hyperthyroidism and ophthalmopathy. The CDR3 regions of TCR beta were amplified from RNA transcripts. First-round RT-PCR targeting the TCR CDR3 was performed with the HTBI primer set. TCRdb called the multiplex PCR reads again in MiXCR, with one record for every CDR3 protein. Of 250,000 to 300,000 distinct CDR3 sequences in the sample, roughly 15% were seen once. What was sequenced was blood. These receptors were collected from a woman aged 40 to 50 with Graves' hyperthyroidism.

On this clonotype itself: At one end, the junction sequence differs from germline, possibly due to a read error. The rearrangement links TRBV19 to TRBJ2-5; D is tentatively TRBD1 or TRBD2 (5 bases each). Germline lookup yields CDR1 LNHDA and CDR2 SQIVND (reference sequence). The CDR3 is 15 amino acids. The CDR3 DNA sequence: TGTGCCAGTAGTATTAGTATGGGGGTAGGAGAGATCCAGTACTTC. As protein: CASSISMGVGEIQYF.

The V call is TRBV20-1, the J call TRBJ2-7; TRBD2 matches at 13 bases. The CDR3 loop spans 16 amino acids. Germline CDR1 is DFQATT and CDR2 is SNEGSKA (reference sequence). Trimming at V came to 0 bases and at J to 2 bases, leaving 4 bases not matched to a gene. Written as DNA, the CDR3 is TGCAGTGCTAGAGACCTCGGACTAGCGGGAGCCTACGAGCAGTACTTC. This codes for CSARDLGLAGAYEQYF.

This clonotype was seen many times. This sequence joins TRBV3-1 and TRBJ2-3; 9 bases map to TRBD1. The CDR3 is 14 amino acids. In germline, CDR1 is LGHDT, CDR2 YNNKEL (reference sequence). Germline trimming cut 1 base from V and 4 bases from J; bases unmatched to any gene: 0. In DNA form, the CDR3 reads TGTGCCAGCAGCCAAGGACAGGGGGCAGATACGCAGTATTTT. Protein: CASSQGQGADTQYF.

This clonotype was observed many times. The chain recombines TRBV20-1 with TRBJ2-1; D is unclear. V lost 3 bases and J lost 5, with 14 bases in between. The germline gives CDR1 DFQATT, CDR2 SNEGSKA (reference sequence). This CDR3 has 14 amino acids. CDR3 nucleotide sequence: TGCAGTGCTAGTAGGGCCAGCTTGGACAATGAGCAGTTCTTC. This sequence encodes CSASRASLDNEQFF.

V gene TRBV10-3 combines with J gene TRBJ1-6, with 9 bases aligning to TRBD1. The ends lost 6 bases at V and 8 bases at J; junction bases unmatched: 5. CDR3 size: 14 residues. Germline loops: CDR1 ENHRY, CDR2 SYGVKD. CDR3 bases: TGTGCCATCAGGAACCGGGACAGGGATTCACCCCTCCACTTT. It encodes CAIRNRDRDSPLHF.

CDR3 coding DNA: TGTGCCAGCAGCCAATCACAGGGGTTCTACGAGCAGTACTTC. Translated: CASSQSQGFYEQYF. J is TRBJ2-7 and V is TRBV14; 7 bases line up with TRBD1. V lost 2 bases, J lost 3 bases, and 4 bases stayed unmatched. There are 14 residues in the CDR3. Germline V CDR1 and CDR2: SGHDN, FVKESK.

The chain couples TRBV10-3 to TRBJ1-1; no firm D call. Germline CDR1 and CDR2: ENHRY and SYGVKD. There are 20 residues in the CDR3. V gave up 7 bases and J gave up 1 base, with 31 bases separating them. CDR3 region: CAIIPRGVLVPALRNTEAFF. The CDR3 DNA reads TGTGCCATCATCCCTCGGGGAGTCCTCGTTCCTGCGCTGAGGAACACTGAAGCTTTCTTT.

This clonotype was recorded many times. The chain recombines TRBV28 with TRBJ1-4; D is ambiguous. This CDR3 spans 14 amino acids. Trimming shortened V by 0 bases and J by 0 bases, and 2 bases separated the two germline ends. CDR1 and CDR2 from the germline V gene are MDHEN and SYDVKM. The CDR3 DNA sequence: TGTGCCAGCAGTTTATGGACAACTAATGAAAAACTGTTTTTT. Translation gives CASSLWTTNEKLFF.

Many counts were recorded for this clonotype. V and J are TRBV6-1 and TRBJ1-5, with no clear D. V was trimmed by 4 bases and J by 4 bases, leaving 11 bases between them. From germline, CDR1 is MNHNS and CDR2 SASEGT. This CDR3 contains 14 residues. CDR3 bases: TGTGCCAGCAGTGCAACGAATGGGAATCAGCCCCAGCATTTT. The encoded protein is CASSATNGNQPQHF.

CDR3 protein: CASSFSHNEQFF. CDR3 nucleotides: TGTGCCAGCAGTTTTTCTCACAATGAGCAGTTCTTC. This chain uses TRBV12-3 or TRBV12-4 with TRBJ2-1; D is unclear. This CDR3 contains 12 residues. V was trimmed by 3 bases and J by 5 bases, leaving 5 bases between them.

This clonotype was seen at least ten times. The chain is built from TRBV27 and TRBJ2-2; no firm D call. CDR3 size: 13 residues. Germline V CDR1 and CDR2: MNHEY, SMNVEV (reference sequence). The ends were cut back, 3 bases at V and 4 bases at J, with 6 bases in the middle. Written as DNA, the CDR3 is TGTGCCAGCAGTTTTCGTGGCACCGGGGAGCTGTTTTTT. It is translated as CASSFRGTGELFF.

This clonotype occurred many times. V gene TRBV15 combines with J gene TRBJ2-3; a weak D match, TRBD2 (6 bases). Germline CDR1 is LNHNV and CDR2 is YYDKDF (reference sequence). The CDR3 sequence is 16 residues long. Trimming pared 0 bases from V and 2 bases from J, leaving 12 bases between. CDR3 protein: CATSRDRGLATDTQYF. The CDR3 bases are TGTGCCACCAGCAGAGATCGGGGACTTGCCACAGATACGCAGTATTTT. The entire variable domain, with the rest obtained from reference TRBV15 and TRBJ2-3, is as follows: DAMVIQNPRYQVTQFGKPVTLSCSQTLNHNVMYWYQQKSSQAPKLLFHYYDKDFNNEADTPDNFQSRRPNTSFCFLDIRSPGLGDTAMYLCATSRDRGLATDTQYFGPGTRLTVL.

This clonotype was observed at least ten times. This chain uses TRBV6-2 or TRBV6-3 with TRBJ2-7; tentatively, D is TRBD2 (6 bases). Trimming took off 7 bases at V and 1 base at J, with 17 bases between the two ends. The CDR3 has 15 amino acids. CDR1 is MNHEY and CDR2 is SVGEGT in the germline V gene. Written as DNA, the CDR3 is TGTGCCAGCACCAACGGGGGATTTGAATCCTACGAGCAGTACTTC. It yields the protein CASTNGGFESYEQYF.

The chain carries TRBV20-1 and TRBJ1-6; D is unclear. The CDR3 is 15 residues long. The germline V gene has CDR1 DFQATT and CDR2 SNEGSKA (reference sequence). The ends were cut back, 0 bases at V and 5 bases at J, with 11 bases in the middle. This CDR3 is CSARERRNNNSPLHF. CDR3 DNA: TGCAGTGCTAGAGAACGCCGGAATAATAATTCACCCCTCCACTTT.

Remarks on this clonotype: A much larger clonotype is one base distant, so this may be a read error. This CDR3 is CASGPDRRNQPQHF. As DNA, the CDR3 is TGTGCCAGTGGTCCCGACAGGAGGAATCAGCCCCAGCATTTT. The V call is TRBV19, the J call TRBJ1-5; TRBD1 might be the D (6 bases). V gave up 8 bases and J gave up 4 bases, with 15 bases separating them. CDR1 and CDR2 (germline): LNHDA, SQIVND (reference sequence). CDR3 length: 14 residues. The full variable domain, completed using reference TRBV19 and TRBJ1-5, is DGGITQSPKYLFRKEGQNVTLSCEQNLNHDAMYWYRQDPGQGLRLIYYSQIVNDFQKGDIAEGYSVSREKKESFPLTVTSAQKNPTAFYLCASGPDRRNQPQHFGDGTRLSIL.

The chain employs TRBV2 and TRBJ2-7; TRBD2 might be the D (6 bases). V lost 4 bases, J lost 0 bases, and 13 bases lay in between. Germline V lookup: CDR1 SNHLY, CDR2 FYNNEI. The CDR3 is made up of 15 amino acids. CDR3 coding DNA: TGTGCCAGCAGTGGCCTGCGGGGTTTCTCCTACGAGCAGTACTTC. It specifies CASSGLRGFSYEQYF.

This clonotype was recorded at least ten times. J is TRBJ2-7 and V is TRBV10-3; 9 bases map to TRBD2. The germline V gene has CDR1 ENHRY and CDR2 SYGVKD. The trim removed 4 bases at V and 3 bases at J, leaving 7 bases unmatched. The length of the CDR3 is 15 residues. CDR3 sequence (DNA): TGTGCCATCAGTGCCTTAGCGGGAGTGGGCTACGAGCAGTACTTC. Translated: CAISALAGVGYEQYF.